One sample yielded the 27 T cell receptor beta chains listed below, sequenced in a study of blood T cell repertoires in COVID-19 (dated by TCRdb to about 2020). The library was generated by the immunoSEQ multiplex PCR assay. Sourced from immuneACCESS, this table was stored by TCRdb with only in-frame sequences that have V and J called. A share of the clones is absent; for the studies checked, an unresolved V gene accounts for under half, and the remainder has no known explanation. A total of 180,000 or so clones appear in this sample, 75% to 90% of them only once. The ten largest make up around 4.8% of the sample. Sequences were obtained from PBMCs or T cells enriched from blood (not recorded which). These receptors all come from a woman between 50 and 59 years old who had recovered from COVID-19.

The chain employs TRBV12-5 and TRBJ2-1, with a weak D call TRBD2 (5 bases). Trimming removed 5 bases at V and 7 bases at J, with 21 bases between. The CDR3 is made up of 16 amino acids. Germline V lookup: CDR1 LGHNT, CDR2 FRNRAP. CDR3 region: CASGLEIPAGGNEQFF. CDR3 DNA sequence: TGTGCTAGTGGTCTTGAGATCCCCGCGGGCGGGAATGAGCAGTTCTTC.

The V gene is TRBV5-8, the J gene TRBJ1-2, with D hard to call. V lost 4 bases and J 2 bases, leaving 12 bases between the germline ends. This CDR3 is built from 14 residues. The germline CDR1 and CDR2 sequences are SGHTS and YDEGEE. CDR3 sequence: CASSPYIPNYGYTF. In nucleotides, the CDR3 is TGTGCCAGCAGCCCGTATATCCCCAACTATGGCTACACCTTC.

The gene calls are TRBV28 and TRBJ1-3; possibly TRBD1 for D (5 bases). Germline loops: CDR1 MDHEN, CDR2 SYDVKM. The CDR3 consists of 14 residues. V shed 3 bases and J shed 9 bases, with 15 bases lying between them. The CDR3 coding sequence is TGTGCCAGCAGTTTGTTCAGGGCCTGGGGCACCATATATTTT. Protein product: CASSLFRAWGTIYF.

The V and J genes are TRBV12-5 and TRBJ2-2; TRBD1 agrees at 9 bases. The V gene's germline CDR1 is LGHNT and CDR2 FRNRAP. The CDR3 length is 21 residues. Trimming took 1 base from V and 0 from J; bases not matched to a gene: 15. The CDR3 nucleotides are TGTGCTAGTGGTTTGGCCCCCGGGACAGGGAGTTCCCTTGCGAACACCGGGGAGCTGTTTTTT. Its translation is CASGLAPGTGSSLANTGELFF.

This clone was counted a single time. The chain has TRBV7-2 and TRBJ2-7, with a weak D call TRBD1 (6 bases). The CDR3 sequence is 19 residues long. CDR1 is SGHTA, CDR2 FQGNSA, per germline. Trimming cost V 2 bases and J 4 bases, with 27 bases left between them. The CDR3 DNA reads TGTGCCAGCAGCTTATGGCCCCTACAGGGCCCACCTCCGTTTTACGAGCAGTACGTC. As protein: CASSLWPLQGPPPFYEQYV.

V and J are TRBV18 and TRBJ1-2; a possible D gene is TRBD1 (5 bases). Per the germline V gene, CDR1 is KGHSH and CDR2 is LQKENI. V was clipped by 5 bases and J by 5 bases, with 21 bases between them. The length of the CDR3 is 16 residues. The CDR3 here is CASSAQGDPPPYGYTF. CDR3 bases: TGTGCCAGCTCAGCCCAGGGCGACCCTCCTCCTTATGGCTACACCTTC.

The chain joins TRBV19 to TRBJ2-1; no definite D call. The CDR3 has 11 residues. V lost 10 bases and J lost 5, with 9 bases in between. CDR1 is LNHDA and CDR2 is SQIVND in the germline V gene (reference sequence). CDR3: CATQYNNEQFF. CDR3 sequence (DNA): TGTGCCACCCAGTACAACAATGAGCAGTTCTTC.

The CDR3 bases are TGTGCCAGCAGCGAATATGGACTAGCGGGCCAAGAGACCCAGTACTTC. This codes for CASSEYGLAGQETQYF. The chain combines TRBV7-2 with TRBJ2-5; 11 bases are a match to TRBD2. Unmatched junction bases numbered 6, after V lost 5 bases and J lost 1 base. This CDR3 contains 16 residues. Per the germline V gene, CDR1 is SGHTA and CDR2 is FQGNSA. The full variable domain, its missing parts supplied by reference TRBV7-2 and TRBJ2-5, is GAGVSQSPSNKVTEKGKDVELRCDPISGHTALYWYRQSLGQGLEFLIYFQGNSAPDKSGLPSDRFSAERTGGSVSTLTIQRTQQEDSAVYLCASSEYGLAGQETQYFGPGTRLLVL.

The chain links TRBV11-3 to TRBJ1-1; a possible D gene is TRBD1 (5 bases). CDR1 and CDR2 (germline): SGHNT, YENEEA. V lost 1 base and J lost 0, with 9 bases in between. There are 15 residues in the CDR3. In nucleotides, the CDR3 is TGTGCCAGCAGCTTAGGACAGACAATGAACACTGAAGCTTTCTTT. This translates into CASSLGQTMNTEAFF.

This chain links TRBV5-4 with TRBJ1-5; no firm D call. Per the germline V gene, CDR1 is SGHNT and CDR2 is YYREEE (reference sequence). The CDR3 runs to 14 residues. V lost 4 bases to trimming and J lost 0 bases, with 8 bases between them. The CDR3 sequence is CASSIFYSNQPQHF. The CDR3 DNA is TGTGCCAGCAGCATATTCTATAGCAATCAGCCCCAGCATTTT.

The table lists this clone with a few counts. The V gene is TRBV5-1, the J gene TRBJ1-6; D not resolved. The CDR3 covers 14 residues. Germline assignment: CDR1 SGHRS and CDR2 YFSETQ. V lost 0 bases, J lost 8 bases, and 9 bases lay in between. The CDR3 reads CASSLAGLDSPLHF. The DNA for the CDR3 is TGCGCCAGCAGCTTGGCCGGACTGGATTCACCCCTCCACTTT.

The chain combines TRBV21-1 with TRBJ2-7; the table names TRBD2, a call not compared with the DNA. TRBV21-1 is a pseudogene segment. This CDR3 region has 20 residues. Written as DNA, the CDR3 is TGTGCCAGCAGCACAAGCGGGGCTAGCGGGAGGCTCCTCAGCTCCTACGAGCAGTACGTC. Protein sequence: CASSTSGASGRLLSSYEQYV.

This clone was recorded a few times. CDR3 protein: CASSPPSETNTEAFF. The CDR3 DNA is TGTGCCAGCTCACCACCCTCAGAGACTAACACTGAAGCTTTCTTT. The V call is TRBV18, the J call TRBJ1-1; D gene unclear. V lost 0 bases, J lost 2 bases, and 10 bases lay in between. The CDR3 is made up of 15 amino acids. Per germline, CDR1 KGHSH and CDR2 LQKENI.

The chain recombines TRBV10-2 with TRBJ1-5, with TRBD1 as a possible D gene (6 bases). Germline V gene data show CDR1 as WSHSY and CDR2 as SAAADI. V lost 2 bases, J lost 0 bases, and 11 bases lay in between. This CDR3 has 16 residues. Written as DNA, the CDR3 is TGCGCCAGCAGTGAGCGGGGGGACAATAGCAATCAGCCCCAGCATTTT. Translating gives CASSERGDNSNQPQHF.

J is TRBJ2-5 and V is TRBV5-4; D perhaps matches TRBD2 (5 bases). The V end was cut by 3 bases, the J end by 5 bases, with 17 bases between. The CDR3 sequence is 15 residues long. The germline V gene encodes CDR1 SGHNT and CDR2 YYREEE (reference sequence). The CDR3 nucleotides are TGTGCCAGCAGCTCAAGCGGTGGGTTCGGGGAGACCCAGTACTTC. The encoded protein is CASSSSGGFGETQYF.

The chain recombines TRBV14 with TRBJ2-7; D perhaps matches TRBD2 (6 bases). CDR1 and CDR2 (germline): SGHDN, FVKESK. The CDR3 loop spans 13 amino acids. V was shortened by 1 base and J by 6 bases, with 10 bases between the two germline ends. The CDR3 bases are TGTGCCAGCAGCCAAGGGAGGGGCACCGAGCAGTACGTC. Its protein is CASSQGRGTEQYV.

As to this clone: Compared with germline, one end of the junction differs, possibly owing to a read error. The chain carries TRBV28 and TRBJ1-2; D perhaps matches TRBD1 (6 bases). This CDR3 contains 15 residues. Looked up from germline, CDR1 is MDHEN and CDR2 is SYDVKM. CDR3 in DNA: TGTGCCGGCAGCCTCCCTCAGGGGCAGGGCTATGGCTACACCTTC. This translates into CAGSLPQGQGYGYTF.

Comment on this clone: Other DNA sequences in this specimen translate into the identical CDR3. This chain links TRBV2 with TRBJ1-5, with D tentatively TRBD1 (6 bases). The V gene's germline CDR1 is SNHLY and CDR2 FYNNEI. CDR3 length: 14 amino acids. Trimming took off 4 bases at V and 4 bases at J, with 11 bases between the two ends. CDR3 protein: CASSVQGLNQPQHF. Written as DNA, the CDR3 is TGTGCCAGCAGTGTACAGGGCCTAAATCAGCCCCAGCATTTT. The full variable domain, completed using reference TRBV2 and TRBJ1-5, is EPEVTQTPSHQVTQMGQEVILRCVPISNHLYFYWYRQILGQKVEFLVSFYNNEISEKSEIFDDQFSVERPDGSNFTLKIRSTKLEDSAMYFCASSVQGLNQPQHFGDGTRLSIL.

This clone was detected once. The chain couples TRBV4-2 to TRBJ1-2; D is undetermined. Trimming took off 3 bases at V and 8 bases at J, with 16 bases between the two ends. Germline CDR1 and CDR2: LGHNA and YNFKEQ. The CDR3 length is 14 residues. As DNA, the CDR3 is TGTGCCAGCAGCCACGCCTTAGGGAGGGAAGGCTACACCTTC. This translates into CASSHALGREGYTF.

The gene calls are TRBV27 and TRBJ2-1, with D unresolved. This CDR3 is built from 13 residues. V was shortened by 8 bases and J by 4 bases, with 12 bases between the two germline ends. The V gene's germline CDR1 is MNHEY and CDR2 SMNVEV (reference sequence). The CDR3 DNA is TGTGCCAGCTCTGTGAACGGTTACAATGAGCAGTTCTTC. As protein: CASSVNGYNEQFF.

The chain couples TRBV18 to TRBJ1-2, with D hard to call. The CDR3 covers 13 residues. V was shortened by 3 bases and J by 7 bases, with 12 bases between the two germline ends. The V gene's germline CDR1 is KGHSH and CDR2 LQKENI. The CDR3 nucleotides are TGTGCCAGCTCACCCCTGGAGGGTGCTGGCTACACCTTC. This translates into CASSPLEGAGYTF.

The rearrangement links TRBV21-1 to TRBJ1-2; the table's TRBD1 call for D was not verified on the DNA. TRBV21-1 has pseudogene status. This CDR3 comprises 15 residues. CDR3 coding DNA: TGTGCCAGCAGCAAAGTCCCAGGGGGCGGGGATGGCTACACCTTC. Translated: CASSKVPGGGDGYTF.

This chain links TRBV18 with TRBJ1-5; a possible D gene is TRBD1 (6 bases). The CDR3 is made up of 14 amino acids. Trimming took off 5 bases at V and 4 bases at J, with 12 bases between the two ends. Looked up from germline, CDR1 is KGHSH and CDR2 is LQKENI. Here the CDR3 DNA reads TGTGCCAGCTCAGACCTACAGGGAAATCAGCCCCAGCATTTT. Protein: CASSDLQGNQPQHF.

This clone has just one count. This chain links TRBV6-2 or TRBV6-3 with TRBJ1-1, with 10 nucleotides matching TRBD1. Germline-derived CDR1 and CDR2 are MNHEY and SVGEGT. The junction had 14 bases not matched to a gene; V was cut back by 0 bases and J by 1 base. The CDR3 has 20 amino acids. The DNA for the CDR3 is TGTGCCAGCAGTTACTCAGGGACAGGGGCCTCATCCCCAGGGAACACTGAAGCTTTCTTT. Translation gives CASSYSGTGASSPGNTEAFF.

The chain uses TRBV1 and TRBJ1-4; TRBD1, as called in the table, went unchecked against the DNA. TRBV1 is listed as a pseudogene. This CDR3 contains 17 residues. The DNA for the CDR3 is TGCACCAGCAGCCGGTACGGGACAGGCTATTCTAATGAAAAACTGTTTTTT. It yields the protein CTSSRYGTGYSNEKLFF.

The chain uses TRBV11-3 and TRBJ1-1; D is unclear. The germline CDR1 and CDR2 sequences are SGHNT and YENEEA. V lost 0 bases and J 8 bases, leaving 10 bases between the germline ends. The CDR3 length is 13 residues. As DNA, the CDR3 is TGTGCCAGCAGCTTAGAACCGGTAACCGAAGCTTTCTTT. Its protein is CASSLEPVTEAFF. The entire variable domain, with the rest obtained from reference TRBV11-3 and TRBJ1-1, is as follows: EAGVVQSPRYKIIEKKQPVAFWCNPISGHNTLYWYLQNLGQGPELLIRYENEEAVDDSQLPKDRFSAERLKGVDSTLKIQPAELGDSAVYLCASSLEPVTEAFFGQGTRLTVV.

The table lists this clone with a few counts. The genes are TRBV5-1 and TRBJ2-1; 9 bases are shared with TRBD1. The V and J ends lost 6 bases and 4 bases, in that order; junction bases with no gene match: 5. Germline assignment: CDR1 SGHRS and CDR2 YFSETQ. This CDR3 spans 14 amino acids. The DNA for the CDR3 is TGCGCCAGCACTGGACAGGGGAGATACAATGAGCAGTTCTTC. Translation gives CASTGQGRYNEQFF.